These 23 T cell receptor beta chains originate from one sample sequenced in a study of long-term antiretroviral therapy in people with HIV. Assay version v3.0 of immunoSEQ was used, and it was run at survey level. The repertoire was sequenced with immunoSEQ multiplex PCR; TCRdb's copy has only in-frame clones and lacks some. The sample lists approximately 26,000 clones; around 85% were seen once. Sequenced here: unsorted PBMCs, sampled 2.3 years after starting antiretroviral therapy. The receptors stem from a middle-aged man with HIV.

The rearrangement links TRBV7-9 to TRBJ2-7; D not resolved. The V gene's germline CDR1 is SEHNR and CDR2 FQNEAQ (reference sequence). The CDR3 has 12 amino acids. Trimming took 4 bases from V and 3 from J, leaving 7 bases between them. The CDR3 sequence: CASSSRFYEQYF. In DNA, the CDR3 is TGTGCCAGCAGCTCCAGGTTCTACGAGCAGTACTTC.

This clone appeared a few times. CDR3 protein: CASDSRAVRGTDTQYF. The CDR3 DNA is TGTGCCAGCGATTCTAGGGCCGTTAGGGGCACAGATACGCAGTATTTT. The chain employs TRBV6-6 and TRBJ2-3; D not resolved. CDR3 length: 16 amino acids. CDR1 is MNHNY and CDR2 is SVGAGI in the germline V gene (reference sequence). Trimming removed 8 bases at V and 1 base at J, with 19 bases between.

The J gene is TRBJ2-1, the V gene TRBV2, with TRBD1 matching 7 bases. This CDR3 has 13 residues. Germline CDR1 is SNHLY and CDR2 is FYNNEI. J gave up 5 bases and V 7 bases, and 5 bases lay outside the gene matches. CDR3 region: CASKWDSNNEQFF. CDR3 DNA sequence: TGTGCCAGCAAGTGGGACAGTAACAATGAGCAGTTCTTC.

The table lists this clone with a count of one. This chain links TRBV6-6 with TRBJ2-3; a possible D gene is TRBD1 (5 bases). Germline lookup yields CDR1 MNHNY and CDR2 SVGAGI (reference sequence). This CDR3 is 12 amino acids long. V was shortened by 6 bases and J by 2 bases, with 6 bases between the two germline ends. Here the CDR3 DNA reads TGTGCCAGCAGGGACACCACAGATACGCAGTATTTT. It specifies CASRDTTDTQYF.

This chain joins TRBV29-1 and TRBJ1-2, with D perhaps TRBD1 (6 bases). With 6 bases removed from V and 5 bases from J, the gap between germline ends came to 16 bases. CDR1 is SQVTM and CDR2 is ANQGSEA in the germline V gene. This CDR3 has 13 residues. The CDR3 sequence is CSVGGGQTYGYTF. Here the CDR3 DNA reads TGCAGCGTCGGGGGGGGGCAGACGTATGGCTACACCTTC.

This clone was observed a few times. The rearrangement uses TRBV5-1 and TRBJ1-2; D is perhaps TRBD1 (5 bases). Trimming shortened V by 0 bases and J by 2 bases, and 8 bases separated the two germline ends. CDR3 size: 14 residues. In germline, CDR1 is SGHRS, CDR2 YFSETQ. The CDR3 protein is CASSLGWDNYGYTF. In DNA form, the CDR3 reads TGCGCCAGCAGCTTGGGTTGGGACAACTATGGCTACACCTTC.

V gene TRBV30 combines with J gene TRBJ2-2; D is uncertain. CDR1 is GTSNPN and CDR2 is SVGIG in the germline V gene (reference sequence). The CDR3 extends over 13 amino acids. Trimming removed 0 bases from V and 4 bases from J, with 6 bases in between. CDR3 sequence (DNA): TGTGCCTGGAGTGTATTGTCCACCGGGGAGCTGTTTTTT. It codes for CAWSVLSTGELFF. Variable domain in full (rest from reference TRBV30 and TRBJ2-2): SQTIHQWPATLVQPVGSPLSLECTVEGTSNPNLYWYRQAAGRGLQLLFYSVGIGQISSEVPQNLSASRPQDRQFILSSKKLLLSDSGFYLCAWSVLSTGELFFGEGSRLTVL.

This chain connects TRBV7-9 to TRBJ2-2; 10 bases line up with TRBD1. CDR1 and CDR2 from the germline V gene are SEHNR and FQNEAQ (reference sequence). V gave up 5 bases and J gave up 4 bases; unmatched junction bases: 10. This CDR3 has 17 residues. In DNA form, the CDR3 reads TGTGCCAGCAGCGTAAGCGGGACAGGGGTAGGCACCGGGGAGCTGTTTTTT. Its protein product is CASSVSGTGVGTGELFF.

The chain couples TRBV6-6 to TRBJ2-5; D not certain. V dropped 7 bases and J dropped 4 bases, with 10 bases sitting between them. The length of the CDR3 is 12 residues. The germline V gene encodes CDR1 MNHNY and CDR2 SVGAGI (reference sequence). In nucleotides, the CDR3 is TGTGCCAGCATGGGGATGGGAGAGACCCAGTACTTC. This codes for CASMGMGETQYF.

The V gene is TRBV27, the J gene TRBJ1-2; D perhaps matches TRBD1 (6 bases). Germline V gives CDR1 MNHEY, CDR2 SMNVEV (reference sequence). CDR3 length: 17 amino acids. Trimming left V 5 bases short and J 4 bases short, with 23 bases between. For the CDR3, the DNA is TGTGCCAGCAGTCCCCACGCCGAGTGGGGGGCAGTCTATGGCTACACCTTC. Translated: CASSPHAEWGAVYGYTF.

V usage is TRBV20-1 and J usage is TRBJ2-5; D remains unclear. The CDR3 length is 11 residues. V was cut by 5 bases and J by 4 bases, with 8 bases left in between. The germline V gene encodes CDR1 DFQATT and CDR2 SNEGSKA (reference sequence). CDR3 in amino acids: CSAGQGETQYF. The CDR3 DNA sequence: TGCAGTGCTGGTCAAGGAGAGACCCAGTACTTC.

V and J are TRBV29-1 and TRBJ2-2; 7 bases align to TRBD1. V shed 7 bases and J 1 base; nucleotides not matched to a gene: 9. This CDR3 has 15 amino acids. Per germline, CDR1 SQVTM and CDR2 ANQGSEA. The CDR3 sequence: CSAAPGQKNTGELFF. CDR3 sequence (DNA): TGCAGCGCTGCGCCGGGACAGAAGAACACCGGGGAGCTGTTTTTT.

This chain links TRBV5-1 with TRBJ1-1; 7 bases align to TRBD1. The CDR3 loop spans 15 amino acids. Germline V gene sequence: CDR1 SGHRS, CDR2 YFSETQ. V was clipped by 4 bases and J by 1 base; unmatched bases: 7. This CDR3 reads CASSQQGRRNTEAFF. The CDR3 DNA reads as TGCGCCAGCAGCCAACAGGGGCGTAGGAACACTGAAGCTTTCTTT.

The genes are TRBV18 and TRBJ2-1; 7 bases line up with TRBD2. Germline V gene data show CDR1 as KGHSH and CDR2 as LQKENI. This CDR3 spans 16 amino acids. Trimming removed 0 bases from V and 2 bases from J; junction bases left unmatched: 4. For the CDR3, the DNA is TGTGCCAGCTCACCACCGGGGGGGGTCCCCTACAATGAGCAGTTCTTC. Amino acid sequence: CASSPPGGVPYNEQFF.

This clone has just a few counts. The chain uses TRBV5-6 and TRBJ1-5; D is unresolved. The CDR3 covers 13 residues. V was cut by 0 bases and J by 4 bases, with 5 bases left in between. The germline V gene has CDR1 SGHDT and CDR2 YYEEEE. The CDR3 reads CASSLGPNQPQHF. CDR3 in DNA: TGTGCCAGCAGCTTGGGGCCAAATCAGCCCCAGCATTTT.

V is TRBV2 and J is TRBJ2-4; TRBD1 matches 8 bases. The trim removed 2 bases at V and 1 base at J, leaving 10 bases unmatched. CDR1 and CDR2 (germline): SNHLY, FYNNEI. The length of the CDR3 is 18 residues. Written as DNA, the CDR3 is TGTGCCAGCAGTGAACGACAGGGGTATACCTCTGCCAAAAACATTCAGTACTTC. Its protein is CASSERQGYTSAKNIQYF.

This clone was observed once. The rearrangement joins TRBV4-1 to TRBJ2-7; D is perhaps TRBD2 (6 bases). V was shortened by 4 bases and J by 3 bases, with 13 bases between the two germline ends. Germline V gene sequence: CDR1 MGHRA, CDR2 YSYEKL. The CDR3 is made up of 14 amino acids. CDR3 DNA sequence: TGCGCCAGCAGCCCGGGGACCGGGGGCTACGAGCAGTACTTC. Translated: CASSPGTGGYEQYF.

The chain employs TRBV7-9 and TRBJ2-5; 8 bases align to TRBD2. J lost 5 bases, V lost 5 bases, and 10 bases had no gene match. The CDR3 has 15 residues. From germline, CDR1 is SEHNR and CDR2 FQNEAQ (reference sequence). CDR3 sequence reads: CASSPPGGARETQYF. The CDR3, as DNA: TGTGCCAGCAGCCCCCCCGGGGGGGCGCGGGAGACCCAGTACTTC.

The rearrangement uses TRBV5-6 and TRBJ1-2; D remains ambiguous. Trimming removed 1 base at V and 6 bases at J, with 7 bases between. The CDR3 totals 12 residues. Germline CDR1 SGHDT, CDR2 YYEEEE. CDR3 in amino acids: CASSLSHNGYTF. CDR3 DNA sequence: TGTGCCAGCAGCTTGAGTCACAATGGCTACACCTTC. Complete variable domain (other parts from reference TRBV5-6 and TRBJ1-2): DAGVTQSPTHLIKTRGQQVTLRCSPKSGHDTVSWYQQALGQGPQFIFQYYEEEERQRGNFPDRFSGHQFPNYSSELNVNALLLGDSALYLCASSLSHNGYTFGSGTRLTVV.

CDR3 DNA: TGTGCCAGCAGCGCACCAGGGGGCCGGAGCTCCTACGAGCAGTACTTC. It yields the protein CASSAPGGRSSYEQYF. The genes are TRBV9 and TRBJ2-7, with 8 positions matching TRBD1. Unmatched junction bases numbered 8, after V lost 3 bases and J lost 0 bases. The CDR3 sequence is 16 residues long. CDR1 and CDR2 from the germline V gene are SGDLS and YYNGEE.

V usage is TRBV11-2 and J usage is TRBJ2-7; D remains unclear. Trimming shortened V by 3 bases and J by 11 bases, and 11 bases separated the two germline ends. The CDR3 is 11 residues long. Germline CDR1 and CDR2: SGHAT and FQNNGV. CDR3 in amino acids: CASSFGPLEYF. The CDR3 nucleotides are TGTGCCAGCAGCTTCGGACCTCTCGAGTACTTC.

The rearrangement uses TRBV19 and TRBJ1-1; D gene ambiguous. Germline CDR1 reads LNHDA; CDR2 reads SQIVND (reference sequence). Trimming stripped 3 bases from V and 0 bases from J, with 5 bases between. This CDR3 comprises 13 residues. CDR3 in DNA: TGTGCCAGTAGTATCTCCATGAACACTGAAGCTTTCTTT. It is translated as CASSISMNTEAFF.

This clone was detected only a few times. The chain employs TRBV2 and TRBJ2-7, with 12 bases aligning to TRBD2. Trimming at V came to 3 bases and at J to 3 bases, leaving 9 bases not matched to a gene. The length of the CDR3 is 17 residues. Germline V CDR1 and CDR2: SNHLY, FYNNEI. CDR3: CASSEGLAGTRIYEQYF. The CDR3 coding sequence is TGTGCCAGCAGTGAGGGACTAGCGGGTACACGCATCTACGAGCAGTACTTC.